The 21 T cell receptor beta chains reported below all come from one sample, sequenced in a study of CD8+ T cells in alopecia areata. RNA was isolated and reverse transcribed to cDNA, the sequencing template. This table comes from immunoSEQ multiplex PCR, and its TCRdb copy is limited to in-frame clones, with some not included. Counted here are over 100,000 clones, roughly three fifths occurring once; the ten biggest clones make up 12%. The treatment was: oral pan-JAK inhibitor, 5-10 mg twice daily. Sequencing was performed on CD8+ T cells sorted from blood, taken at week 24, from a patient treated with tofacitinib. The receptors shown here come from a human donor with alopecia areata.

This chain links TRBV6-5 with TRBJ2-2; a weak D match, TRBD2 (5 bases). The CDR3 has 16 amino acids. V was clipped by 2 bases and J by 3 bases, with 13 bases between them. Germline CDR1 MNHEY, CDR2 SVGAGI. The CDR3 is CASSYIEGWDTGELFF. CDR3 coding DNA: TGTGCCAGCAGTTACATAGAGGGATGGGACACCGGGGAGCTGTTTTTT.

This clone was seen only a few times. The junction differs from germline at one of its ends, possibly a read error. This chain joins TRBV27 and TRBJ1-1; unclear D gene. This CDR3 comprises 12 residues. Germline V gene sequence: CDR1 MNHEY, CDR2 SMNVEV (reference sequence). CDR3 nucleotides: TGTGCCAGCAGTTCGCTGAACAGTGAAGGTTTCTTT. It is translated as CASSSLNSEGFF.

This clone has a single count. This chain joins TRBV27 and TRBJ1-5; D is uncertain. V was shortened by 4 bases and J by 6 bases, with 10 bases between the two germline ends. Per the germline V gene, CDR1 is MNHEY and CDR2 is SMNVEV (reference sequence). The CDR3 is made up of 13 amino acids. CDR3 in DNA: TGTGCCAGCAGTTCCGACTGGATTCAGCCCCAGCATTTT. It specifies CASSSDWIQPQHF.

This clone was detected a few times. The chain has TRBV29-1 and TRBJ2-2; no clear D gene. Germline V lookup: CDR1 SQVTM, CDR2 ANQGSEA. CDR3 length: 13 residues. V lost 3 bases and J lost 1, with 6 bases in between. The CDR3 DNA reads TGCAGCGTTGACAGCCTGAACACCGGGGAGCTGTTTTTT. Its translation: CSVDSLNTGELFF.

V usage is TRBV6-5 and J usage is TRBJ2-1; the D gene is possibly TRBD1 (6 bases). Germline-derived CDR1 and CDR2 are MNHEY and SVGAGI. Deletions cut 4 bases from V and 8 bases from J, with 15 bases between. The CDR3 length is 14 residues. CDR3 nucleotides: TGTGCCAGCAGTTCGACTACAGGGTATCATGAGCAGTTCTTC. Amino acid sequence: CASSSTTGYHEQFF.

This clone was observed a single time. Sequence at one end of the junction differs from germline and may be a read error. The chain uses TRBV7-7 and TRBJ2-3; D remains ambiguous. CDR3 length equals 13 residues. Germline lookup yields CDR1 SSHAT and CDR2 FNYEAQ (reference sequence). This chain's CDR3 is CASSSARTDTQYF. For the CDR3, the DNA is TGTGCTAGCAGCTCTGCTCGCACAGATACGCAGTATTTT.

The chain uses TRBV27 and TRBJ2-7, with D hard to call. The CDR3 has 11 amino acids. V was trimmed by 8 bases and J by 5 bases, leaving 10 bases between them. Germline CDR1 and CDR2: MNHEY and SMNVEV (reference sequence). The CDR3 DNA is TGTGCCAGCCAAGCTTTCGACGAGCAGTACTTC. Its protein product is CASQAFDEQYF.

Of note for this clone: Sequence at one end of the junction differs from germline and may be a read error. The chain is built from TRBV10-3 and TRBJ1-6; D is uncertain. The CDR3 is made up of 13 amino acids. Germline CDR1 ENHRY, CDR2 SYGVKD. In DNA form, the CDR3 reads TGTGCCAGCAGTGACTCGACAAATTCACCCCTCCACTTT. Translated, it gives CASSDSTNSPLHF.

This clone came up a few times. The chain joins TRBV7-9 to TRBJ1-2, with unresolved D. Trimming removed 1 base at V and 7 bases at J, with 7 bases between. The CDR3 totals 12 residues. The germline V gene has CDR1 SEHNR and CDR2 FQNEAQ (reference sequence). The CDR3 DNA is TGTGCCAGCAGCTTAGACGGCCCTGGCTACACCTTC. Encoded protein: CASSLDGPGYTF.

The chain has TRBV4-1 and TRBJ2-3; D gene unclear. Looked up from germline, CDR1 is MGHRA and CDR2 is YSYEKL. Trimming left V 4 bases short and J 5 bases short, with 13 bases between. The CDR3 is 14 residues long. The CDR3 sequence is CASSPLTPRDTQYF. The DNA of the CDR3 is TGCGCCAGCAGCCCGCTTACCCCAAGAGATACGCAGTATTTT.

The J gene is TRBJ1-1, the V gene TRBV25-1; D gene uncertain. CDR3 size: 13 residues. Trimming pared 1 base from V and 1 base from J, leaving 4 bases between. Germline V lookup: CDR1 MGHDK, CDR2 SYGVNS. CDR3 nucleotide sequence: TGTGCCAGCAGTGAATGGGGGAACACTGAAGCTTTCTTT. Translated: CASSEWGNTEAFF.

The chain carries TRBV2 and TRBJ1-1; 8 nucleotides match TRBD1. CDR3 length equals 16 residues. CDR1 and CDR2 (germline): SNHLY, FYNNEI. With V trimmed by 4 bases and J by 2 bases, 9 bases remained unmatched. The CDR3 protein is CASSADRGVGNTEAFF. In DNA form, the CDR3 reads TGTGCCAGCAGTGCCGACAGGGGAGTCGGTAACACTGAAGCTTTCTTT.

This chain uses TRBV5-1 with TRBJ2-1; 8 positions match TRBD2. This CDR3 spans 15 amino acids. With 4 bases clipped from V and 8 bases from J, the junction kept 11 bases outside the gene matches. In germline, CDR1 is SGHRS, CDR2 YFSETQ. In DNA form, the CDR3 reads TGCGCCAGCAGCCCTGCAACGGGGGGGCCGCATGAGCAGTTCTTC. Its protein is CASSPATGGPHEQFF.

In DNA form, the CDR3 reads TGTGCCAGCAGCTTACTAGCCGGTACTGAGCAGTTCTTC. It translates to CASSLLAGTEQFF. The rearrangement joins TRBV7-2 to TRBJ2-1, with D maybe TRBD2 (5 bases). The CDR3 totals 13 residues. Trimming removed 2 bases at V and 9 bases at J, with 11 bases between. Germline values: CDR1 SGHTA, CDR2 FQGNSA. The complete variable domain, with remaining parts taken from reference TRBV7-2 and TRBJ2-1, reads GAGVSQSPSNKVTEKGKDVELRCDPISGHTALYWYRQSLGQGLEFLIYFQGNSAPDKSGLPSDRFSAERTGGSVSTLTIQRTQQEDSAVYLCASSLLAGTEQFFGPGTRLTVL.

This clone was detected once. The CDR3 is CAWSSDREWTYEQYF. The CDR3 bases are TGTGCCTGGAGTTCTGACAGGGAATGGACCTACGAGCAGTACTTC. The genes are TRBV30 and TRBJ2-7; 7 bases agree with TRBD1. With V trimmed by 2 bases and J by 2 bases, 9 bases remained unmatched. This CDR3 region has 15 residues. The germline V gene encodes CDR1 GTSNPN and CDR2 SVGIG (reference sequence). The variable domain in full, with the rest retrieved from reference TRBV30 and TRBJ2-7, is SQTIHQWPATLVQPVGSPLSLECTVEGTSNPNLYWYRQAAGRGLQLLFYSVGIGQISSEVPQNLSASRPQDRQFILSSKKLLLSDSGFYLCAWSSDREWTYEQYFGPGTRLTVT.

The V and J genes are TRBV29-1 and TRBJ2-3; a weak D match, TRBD1 (5 bases). From germline, CDR1 is SQVTM and CDR2 ANQGSEA. CDR3 size: 15 residues. V was clipped by 5 bases and J by 2 bases, with 17 bases between them. CDR3 loop: CSVLGGRVDTDTQYF. The CDR3 coding sequence is TGCAGCGTTTTGGGTGGCAGGGTCGACACAGATACGCAGTATTTT.

The rearrangement joins TRBV5-6 to TRBJ2-5; 8 positions agree with TRBD2. The CDR3 loop spans 16 amino acids. Trimming removed 2 bases from V and 5 bases from J; junction bases left unmatched: 11. Germline V gene lookup returns CDR1 SGHDT and CDR2 YYEEEE. CDR3 DNA sequence: TGTGCCAGCAGCTTTTATGCGGGGGGCATTGGGGAGACCCAGTACTTC. The encoded protein is CASSFYAGGIGETQYF.

The rearrangement joins TRBV23-1 to TRBJ2-4; tentative D call: TRBD1 (6 bases). TRBV23-1 is given ORF status, its function remaining uncertain. This CDR3 has 16 amino acids. V was trimmed by 2 bases and J by 5 bases, leaving 16 bases between them. CDR3 protein: CASSQHPGDTENIQYF. CDR3 in DNA: TGCGCCAGCAGTCAACACCCAGGGGACACGGAAAACATTCAGTACTTC.

V gene TRBV7-9 combines with J gene TRBJ1-1; no firm D call. Trimming pared 1 base from V and 7 bases from J, leaving 10 bases between. The length of the CDR3 is 13 residues. CDR1 is SEHNR and CDR2 is FQNEAQ in the germline V gene (reference sequence). As DNA, the CDR3 is TGTGCCAGCAGCTTAGGTGGGCAGGATGAAGCTTTCTTT. Its protein product is CASSLGGQDEAFF. Variable domain in full (rest from reference TRBV7-9 and TRBJ1-1): DTGVSQNPRHKITKRGQNVTFRCDPISEHNRLYWYRQTLGQGPEFLTYFQNEAQLEKSRLLSDRFSAERPKGSFSTLEIQRTEQGDSAMYLCASSLGGQDEAFFGQGTRLTVV.

This chain joins TRBV13 and TRBJ2-1; tentative D call: TRBD1 (6 bases). The CDR3 runs to 16 residues. In germline, CDR1 is PRHDT, CDR2 FYEKMQ (reference sequence). Trimming pared 3 bases from V and 0 bases from J, leaving 12 bases between. The CDR3 DNA is TGTGCCAGCAGCTTCCTGACAGGAAGCTCCTACAATGAGCAGTTCTTC. Protein sequence: CASSFLTGSSYNEQFF. Variable domain in full (rest from reference TRBV13 and TRBJ2-1): AAGVIQSPRHLIKEKRETATLKCYPIPRHDTVYWYQQGPGQDPQFLISFYEKMQSDKGSIPDRFSAQQFSDYHSELNMSSLELGDSALYFCASSFLTGSSYNEQFFGPGTRLTVL.

This sequence joins TRBV4-2 and TRBJ2-7, with TRBD2 as a possible D gene (6 bases). The CDR3 runs to 17 residues. From germline, CDR1 is LGHNA and CDR2 YNFKEQ. Deletions cut 0 bases from V and 0 bases from J, with 15 bases between. This chain's CDR3 is CASSQDQEGQGSYEQYF. In DNA, the CDR3 is TGTGCCAGCAGCCAAGACCAGGAGGGCCAAGGCTCCTACGAGCAGTACTTC.